A single sample is the source of the 6 T cell receptor beta chains below, sequenced in a study of radiotherapy plus CTLA-4 blockade in lung cancer. The repertoire was sequenced with immunoSEQ multiplex PCR; TCRdb's copy has only in-frame clones and lacks some. Of tens of thousands of clones detected, around 85% appear once; the ten largest clones hold just over 2%. Sequenced here: peripheral blood, sampled from a patient treated with radiotherapy plus ipilimumab. Receptors originate from a human donor with non-small cell lung cancer who had a partial response to radiotherapy plus ipilimumab.

This clone has only one observation. The genes are TRBV7-9 and TRBJ1-2; 7 bases fit TRBD1. The CDR3 is 15 residues long. Germline V gene data show CDR1 as SEHNR and CDR2 as FQNEAQ (reference sequence). V trimming: 0 bases; J trimming: 5 bases; junction bases outside the gene matches: 6. In DNA form, the CDR3 reads TGTGCCAGCAGCTTAGCAGACAGGGTGCGGTATGGCTACACCTTC. Residues: CASSLADRVRYGYTF.

This chain links TRBV28 with TRBJ2-7; D possibly corresponds to TRBD2 (6 bases). V was pared by 10 bases and J by 1 base, with 17 bases between. There are 14 residues in the CDR3. Germline V lookup: CDR1 MDHEN, CDR2 SYDVKM. CDR3: CATHDGGRSYEQYF. CDR3 sequence (DNA): TGTGCCACCCATGATGGAGGGAGATCCTACGAGCAGTACTTC.

V is TRBV28 and J is TRBJ1-3; a weak D match, TRBD1 (5 bases). Germline V gene lookup returns CDR1 MDHEN and CDR2 SYDVKM. The CDR3 sequence is 11 residues long. Between the trimmed V and J ends, which lost 7 bases and 7 bases, there was a span of 8 bases. In DNA, the CDR3 is TGTGCCAGCAACCGGGGGAACACCATATATTTT. Protein product: CASNRGNTIYF.

CDR3 coding DNA: TGTGCCAGCAGTTTTCGCGCAAGGGGCTACAGCACTGAAGCTTTCTTT. Translation: CASSFRARGYSTEAFF. The chain carries TRBV28 and TRBJ1-1; D may be TRBD1 (5 bases). V was cut by 3 bases and J by 4 bases, with 18 bases left in between. Per germline, CDR1 MDHEN and CDR2 SYDVKM. The CDR3 spans 16 residues. The full variable domain, rest sourced from reference TRBV28 and TRBJ1-1, is DVKVTQSSRYLVKRTGEKVFLECVQDMDHENMFWYRQDPGLGLRLIYFSYDVKMKEKGDIPEGYSVSREKKERFSLILESASTNQTSMYLCASSFRARGYSTEAFFGQGTRLTVV.

This chain connects TRBV7-2 to TRBJ1-2, with D unclear. V lost 4 bases, J lost 0 bases, and 15 bases lay in between. Germline assignment: CDR1 SGHTA and CDR2 FQGNSA. This CDR3 is 16 amino acids long. CDR3 sequence (DNA): TGTGCCAGCAGCTCGAGGGTGTCCGAGGCTAACTATGGCTACACCTTC. Encoded protein: CASSSRVSEANYGYTF.

V is TRBV7-2 and J is TRBJ1-5, with D possibly TRBD1 on 5 matching bases. The length of the CDR3 is 15 residues. Germline V gene sequence: CDR1 SGHTA, CDR2 FQGNSA. V was trimmed by 2 bases and J by 7 bases, leaving 15 bases between them. CDR3 nucleotides: TGTGCCAGCAGCTTAATCGCAGGGATGGGGCAGCCCCAGCATTTT. Encoded protein: CASSLIAGMGQPQHF.